This TCR beta chain comes out of a study of T cells in Graves' hyperthyroidism and ophthalmopathy. The CDR3 is made up of 15 amino acids. Germline CDR1 SGHAT, CDR2 FQNNGV. V gave up 5 bases and J gave up 11 bases; unmatched junction bases: 11. TCR beta CDR3 region amplification was performed from RNA transcripts. Researchers ran a first-round RT-PCR on the TCR CDR3 using the HTBI primer set. TCRdb used MiXCR to reprocess the multiplex PCR reads, holding one entry per CDR3 protein. The data contain about 320,000 distinct CDR3 sequences, approximately 16% of them seen just once; the ten biggest clones take up 33%. This clonotype was counted at least ten times.

The receptor's source is a man aged 25 to 40 with Graves' hyperthyroidism. This chain joins TRBV11-2 and TRBJ1-6; 8 nucleotides agree with TRBD1. The sample was blood. The CDR3 region is CASSVRQGTWAPLHF. The CDR3 nucleotides read TGTGCCAGCAGCGTCAGACAGGGGACTTGGGCACCCCTCCACTTT.